This T cell receptor beta chain emerged from a study of cytomegalovirus exposure and HLA in healthy donors. Samples came from healthy bone marrow donors. Study-level points and caveats: A later analysis, which compared TCR beta chains of equal frequency, found the HLA-associated ones more clonally expanded. The study recorded 164 TCR beta chains that were cytomegalovirus-associated.

PCR was performed using 60 Vbeta and 13 Jbeta primers. Some clones are missing from TCRdb's copy, which holds only in-frame ones; the method was immunoSEQ multiplex PCR. Of roughly 100,000 clones listed, approximately 80% are singletons. This clone came up a few times. Its specificity is not known. The CDR3 has 12 amino acids. V dropped 7 bases and J dropped 8 bases, with 14 bases sitting between them. Per germline, CDR1 SEHNR and CDR2 FQNEAQ (reference sequence). V gene TRBV7-9 combines with J gene TRBJ1-2; D is perhaps TRBD1 (5 bases). Sequencing used PBMCs. This clonotype was sampled from a female donor in good health and CMV-seropositive. Here the CDR3 DNA reads TGTGCCAGCACCTCCTCGGGGGGAGGCTACACCTTC. Translating it yields CASTSSGGGYTF.